Shown below are 32 T cell receptor beta chains from a single sample sequenced in a study of T-cell reconstitution after alpha-beta-depleted transplantation in children. Unique molecular identifiers were used in preparing the TCRbeta library. TCRdb re-derived calls from the PCR reads in MiXCR, one entry per CDR3 protein. The data contain roughly 100,000 distinct CDR3 sequences, approximately 6% of them singletons. Material: PBMCs, mostly from graft donor cells, obtained 60 days after TCRalphabeta/CD19-depleted stem cell transplant. The receptors were sampled from a female patient aged 2 to 10 who had a stem cell transplant for Fanconi anemia, so the T cells may come from the graft donor.

This clonotype was found many times. The CDR3 spells CATSRVRGRGTYEQYF. The CDR3, as DNA: TGTGCCACCAGCAGAGTTCGCGGCAGGGGCACCTACGAGCAGTACTTC. This sequence joins TRBV15 and TRBJ2-7, with D possibly TRBD1 on 6 matching bases. This CDR3 is built from 16 residues. Germline V gene lookup returns CDR1 LNHNV and CDR2 YYDKDF (reference sequence). Trimming took off 1 base at V and 2 bases at J, with 15 bases between the two ends.

The table lists this clonotype with many counts. The genes are TRBV7-9 and TRBJ2-3; 8 nucleotides line up with TRBD2. The germline gives CDR1 SEHNR, CDR2 FQNEAQ (reference sequence). Trimming cost V 6 bases and J 0 bases; bases outside gene matches: 14. The CDR3 has 18 amino acids. CDR3: CASSSRATSGTSTDTQYF. The CDR3 DNA reads TGTGCCAGCAGTTCACGCGCCACTAGCGGTACTAGCACAGATACGCAGTATTTT.

This clonotype showed up many times. V is TRBV12-3 or TRBV12-4 and J is TRBJ1-1; possibly TRBD1 for D (6 bases). The V and J ends lost 5 bases and 1 base respectively, with 11 bases between them. The CDR3 length is 14 residues. CDR3 in amino acids: CASSLGHQNTEAFF. CDR3 nucleotides: TGTGCCAGCAGTCTGGGACATCAGAACACTGAAGCTTTCTTT.

In this sample, this clonotype turned up many times. The chain employs TRBV20-1 and TRBJ2-7, with TRBD1 matching over 9 bases. Germline V CDR1 and CDR2: DFQATT, SNEGSKA (reference sequence). This CDR3 contains 14 residues. Losses at the gene ends were 2 bases for V and 4 bases for J; bases not matched to a gene: 6. The CDR3 coding sequence is TGCAGTGCTAGACCGGGACAGGGTTGGTACGAGCAGTACTTC. It encodes CSARPGQGWYEQYF.

This clonotype was observed at least ten times. The chain joins TRBV7-8 to TRBJ2-3; TRBD2 matches at 11 bases. CDR1 and CDR2 (germline): SGHVS, FQNEAQ. The CDR3 length is 14 residues. The V gene end was trimmed by 10 bases and the J gene end by 2 bases; junction bases not matched to a gene: 5. Here the CDR3 DNA reads TGTGCCACTAGCGGGAGGAGGGACACAGATACGCAGTATTTT. This gives the protein CATSGRRDTDTQYF.

This clonotype was observed a handful of times. J is TRBJ2-5 and V is TRBV30, with 15 positions matching TRBD2. After removal of 2 bases from V and 4 bases from J, the junction contained 5 bases not matched to a gene. Germline CDR1 and CDR2: GTSNPN and SVGIG (reference sequence). The CDR3 is 16 amino acids. The CDR3 loop reads CAWSPLGLAGGETQYF. The CDR3 DNA follows: TGTGCCTGGAGTCCTTTGGGACTAGCGGGGGGAGAGACCCAGTACTTC.

This clonotype came up many times. The rearrangement joins TRBV24-1 to TRBJ2-1; a weak D match, TRBD2 (5 bases). CDR1 KGHDR and CDR2 SFDVKD come from the germline V gene. V shed 3 bases and J shed 6 bases, with 11 bases lying between them. This CDR3 spans 14 amino acids. This chain's CDR3 is CATSDATRTNEQFF. CDR3 nucleotide sequence: TGTGCCACCAGTGATGCCACTAGAACCAATGAGCAGTTCTTC.

This clonotype was observed a handful of times. The chain couples TRBV5-4 to TRBJ1-2, with 7 bases aligning to TRBD1. The CDR3 has 13 amino acids. CDR1 and CDR2 from the germline V gene are SGHNT and YYREEE (reference sequence). Germline trimming cut 3 bases from V and 4 bases from J; bases unmatched to any gene: 3. The CDR3 DNA sequence: TGTGCCAGCAGCTCGGACAGGTTCTATGGCTACACCTTC. Translated, it gives CASSSDRFYGYTF.

The rearrangement joins TRBV20-1 to TRBJ1-2, with D possibly being TRBD1 (6 bases). Germline V gene data show CDR1 as DFQATT and CDR2 as SNEGSKA (reference sequence). Trimming took 3 bases from V and 3 from J, leaving 11 bases between them. The length of the CDR3 is 13 residues. Here the CDR3 reads CSASGQGYYGYTF. The CDR3 region has the DNA TGCAGTGCTAGCGGGCAGGGGTACTATGGCTACACCTTC.

The chain couples TRBV6-5 to TRBJ1-5; D unresolved. Germline CDR1 MNHEY, CDR2 SVGAGI. The V and J ends lost 7 bases and 5 bases respectively, with 12 bases between them. The CDR3 is 13 residues long. CDR3 region: CASTKGWDQPQHF. The CDR3 nucleotides are TGTGCCAGCACCAAGGGTTGGGATCAGCCCCAGCATTTT.

This clonotype rates as medium-sized. The rearrangement joins TRBV5-5 to TRBJ2-7, with 11 bases identical to TRBD1. J lost 4 bases, V lost 3 bases, and 6 bases had no gene match. This CDR3 is built from 15 residues. In germline, CDR1 is SGHKS, CDR2 YYEKEE (reference sequence). The CDR3 loop reads CASSSGTGGVYEQYF. The CDR3 DNA is TGTGCCAGCAGCTCCGGGACAGGGGGTGTTTACGAGCAGTACTTC.

This clonotype was detected ten times or more. The chain carries TRBV11-2 and TRBJ2-4; no definite D call. CDR1 is SGHAT, CDR2 FQNNGV, per germline. V gave up 5 bases and J gave up 1 base, with 6 bases separating them. The CDR3 consists of 13 residues. This CDR3 is CASSPYAKNIQYF. In nucleotides, the CDR3 is TGTGCCAGCAGCCCTTACGCCAAAAACATTCAGTACTTC.

This clonotype was detected only a few times. The chain recombines TRBV19 with TRBJ2-5; D call uncertain. The CDR3 runs 14 residues. V was shortened by 0 bases and J by 5 bases, with 10 bases between the two germline ends. The germline V gene has CDR1 LNHDA and CDR2 SQIVND (reference sequence). CDR3 DNA sequence: TGTGCCAGTAGTATAGACCAGTCACGGGAGACCCAGTACTTC. As protein: CASSIDQSRETQYF.

This chain uses TRBV20-1 with TRBJ2-4; 9 bases align to TRBD2. The CDR3 covers 13 residues. Germline V gives CDR1 DFQATT, CDR2 SNEGSKA (reference sequence). Trimming removed 1 base from V and 8 bases from J; junction bases left unmatched: 3. The CDR3 region is CSARVAGGYIQYF. The CDR3, as DNA: TGCAGTGCTAGAGTCGCGGGAGGGTACATTCAGTACTTC.

This clonotype was observed a handful of times. This rearrangement joins TRBV30 to TRBJ1-1; D gene uncertain. From germline, CDR1 is GTSNPN and CDR2 SVGIG (reference sequence). CDR3 length: 14 amino acids. Trimming shortened V by 4 bases and J by 0 bases, and 12 bases separated the two germline ends. CDR3 in amino acids: CAWTFWTVNTEAFF. The CDR3 DNA reads as TGTGCCTGGACCTTCTGGACCGTGAACACTGAAGCTTTCTTT.

This clonotype was detected ten times or more. The J gene is TRBJ2-3, the V gene TRBV6-1; the D gene is possibly TRBD1 (6 bases). CDR3 length: 13 amino acids. The V gene's germline CDR1 is MNHNS and CDR2 SASEGT. V lost 6 bases and J 7 bases, leaving 14 bases between the germline ends. This CDR3 reads CASSQNRDHTQYF. The CDR3 nucleotides read TGTGCCAGCAGCCAGAACAGGGACCATACGCAGTATTTT.

This clonotype has a count of ten or more. The chain carries TRBV9 and TRBJ2-7; 8 bases agree with TRBD1. This CDR3 is 14 amino acids long. J lost 2 bases, V lost 2 bases, and 3 bases had no gene match. Germline lookup yields CDR1 SGDLS and CDR2 YYNGEE. The CDR3 DNA reads TGTGCCAGCAGCGTCCAGGACAGGGCCTACGAGCAGTACTTC. It specifies CASSVQDRAYEQYF. The whole variable domain, remainder taken from reference TRBV9 and TRBJ2-7, is DSGVTQTPKHLITATGQRVTLRCSPRSGDLSVYWYQQSLDQGLQFLIQYYNGEERAKGNILERFSAQQFPDLHSELNLSSLELGDSALYFCASSVQDRAYEQYFGPGTRLTVT.

As to this clonotype: This clone may be a read error of a much larger clone one base away. The V gene is TRBV10-2, the J gene TRBJ2-1, with TRBD1 matching 11 bases. The germline CDR1 and CDR2 sequences are WSHSY and SAAADI. The CDR3 sequence is 16 residues long. J lost 11 bases, V lost 1 base, and 10 bases had no gene match. CDR3 residues: CASSEWPGQGDHQQFF. In nucleotides, the CDR3 is TGCGCCAGCAGTGAGTGGCCGGGACAGGGGGACCATCAGCAGTTCTTC.

This clonotype was counted at least ten times. The CDR3 DNA sequence: TGTGCCAGCAGTTACACCCAGCGGGGGTCTGCGAACACCGGGGAGCTGTTTTTT. It translates to CASSYTQRGSANTGELFF. V and J are TRBV6-5 and TRBJ2-2; 8 positions agree with TRBD2. This CDR3 has 18 residues. CDR1 is MNHEY and CDR2 is SVGAGI in the germline V gene. The V gene end was trimmed by 2 bases and the J gene end by 0 bases; junction bases not matched to a gene: 8.

This clonotype was counted many times. The chain employs TRBV15 and TRBJ2-7; D ambiguous. Germline CDR1 and CDR2: LNHNV and YYDKDF (reference sequence). The CDR3 consists of 11 residues. V was clipped by 3 bases and J by 4 bases, with 4 bases between them. The CDR3, as DNA: TGTGCCACCAGCAGGGGGTACGAGCAGTACTTC. This encodes CATSRGYEQYF. Complete variable domain (other parts from reference TRBV15 and TRBJ2-7): DAMVIQNPRYQVTQFGKPVTLSCSQTLNHNVMYWYQQKSSQAPKLLFHYYDKDFNNEADTPDNFQSRRPNTSFCFLDIRSPGLGDTAMYLCATSRGYEQYFGPGTRLTVT.

This chain uses TRBV7-6 with TRBJ2-1; 7 bases are a match to TRBD2. CDR1 is SGHVS and CDR2 is FNYEAQ in the germline V gene. With 5 bases clipped from V and 0 bases from J, the junction kept 4 bases outside the gene matches. This CDR3 region has 15 residues. The CDR3 bases are TGTGCCAGCAGCGCCAGCGGGGACTCCTACAATGAGCAGTTCTTC. Translating gives CASSASGDSYNEQFF.

The gene calls are TRBV7-9 and TRBJ1-2; tentatively, D is TRBD1 (5 bases). The CDR3 totals 15 residues. Trimming removed 6 bases from V and 4 bases from J, with 18 bases in between. The V gene's germline CDR1 is SEHNR and CDR2 FQNEAQ (reference sequence). This CDR3 is CASSGEEGRSYGYTF. CDR3 bases: TGTGCCAGCAGTGGGGAAGAGGGACGGAGCTATGGCTACACCTTC.

The chain employs TRBV11-2 and TRBJ2-7; D remains ambiguous. This CDR3 is 16 amino acids long. Germline CDR1 reads SGHAT; CDR2 reads FQNNGV. V was shortened by 2 bases and J by 2 bases, with 16 bases between the two germline ends. Here the CDR3 reads CASSLSARSYPYEQYF. CDR3 bases: TGTGCCAGCAGCTTATCCGCCCGGAGTTACCCCTACGAGCAGTACTTC.

This clonotype appeared a few times. V usage is TRBV4-2 and J usage is TRBJ1-4; D gene uncertain. Germline assignment: CDR1 LGHNA and CDR2 YNFKEQ. This CDR3 has 14 amino acids. Trimming pared 1 base from V and 7 bases from J, leaving 10 bases between. The CDR3 DNA reads TGTGCCAGCAGCCAAGGGGCCCGCAGTGAAAAACTGTTTTTT. As protein: CASSQGARSEKLFF.

This clonotype was recorded many times. The chain has TRBV28 and TRBJ2-3, with a possible D match to TRBD1 (5 bases). This CDR3 has 16 amino acids. Per germline, CDR1 MDHEN and CDR2 SYDVKM. V dropped 3 bases and J dropped 5 bases, with 18 bases sitting between them. CDR3 protein: CASSLFRAGSLDTQYF. The CDR3 DNA sequence: TGTGCCAGCAGTTTGTTCCGGGCAGGGTCCTTAGATACGCAGTATTTT.

This clonotype was observed many times. The rearrangement links TRBV28 to TRBJ2-7, with D possibly being TRBD1 (5 bases). V lost 5 bases and J lost 1, with 15 bases in between. The germline gives CDR1 MDHEN, CDR2 SYDVKM. This CDR3 region has 15 residues. The CDR3 sequence is CASSGMGRSSYEQYF. The CDR3 DNA sequence: TGTGCCAGCAGTGGTATGGGGCGTAGTTCCTACGAGCAGTACTTC.

This clonotype has ten or more counts. The chain combines TRBV6-2 or TRBV6-3 with TRBJ2-7, with D unresolved. CDR1 is MNHEY and CDR2 is SVGEGT in the germline V gene. V was clipped by 7 bases and J by 2 bases, with 12 bases between them. This CDR3 is 13 amino acids long. The CDR3 spells CASKRSLAYEQYF. CDR3 coding DNA: TGTGCCAGCAAAAGGTCTCTAGCCTACGAGCAGTACTTC.

The gene calls are TRBV30 and TRBJ2-2; 8 nucleotides align to TRBD2. CDR1 GTSNPN and CDR2 SVGIG come from the germline V gene (reference sequence). CDR3 length equals 16 residues. V dropped 2 bases and J dropped 3; count of bases not matched to a gene: 8. DNA of the CDR3: TGTGCCTGGAGTTGGGGATACGGGAGGGACACCGGGGAGCTGTTTTTT. Its translation: CAWSWGYGRDTGELFF.

This clonotype was recorded many times. This chain's CDR3 is CASSQDQRMFF. The CDR3 DNA reads TGTGCCAGCAGCCAAGACCAGCGGATGTTCTTC. This sequence joins TRBV3-1 and TRBJ2-1; D might be TRBD2 (5 bases). The length of the CDR3 is 11 residues. V gave up 0 bases and J gave up 15 bases, with 9 bases separating them. Germline V gene lookup returns CDR1 LGHDT and CDR2 YNNKEL (reference sequence).

This clonotype appeared many times. V is TRBV25-1 and J is TRBJ2-7; no firm D call. CDR3 length: 11 amino acids. V shed 8 bases and J shed 4 bases, with 9 bases lying between them. Germline assignment: CDR1 MGHDK and CDR2 SYGVNS. The CDR3 here is CASAQGYEQYF. The CDR3 DNA reads TGTGCCAGCGCGCAAGGGTACGAGCAGTACTTC.

This clonotype was seen at least ten times. The genes are TRBV12-3 or TRBV12-4 and TRBJ2-1, with D hard to call. The CDR3 consists of 13 residues. The V gene lost 5 bases and the J gene lost 3 bases, with 8 bases spanning the gap. CDR3 coding DNA: TGTGCCAGCAGTCCGAGACTCTACAATGAGCAGTTCTTC. It is translated as CASSPRLYNEQFF.

A few counts support this clonotype. The chain is built from TRBV6-5 and TRBJ2-5; TRBD2 matches at 8 bases. Germline CDR1 MNHEY, CDR2 SVGAGI. The CDR3 is 15 residues long. V dropped 4 bases and J dropped 1; count of bases not matched to a gene: 5. This CDR3 is CASSSTGGGQETQYF. The DNA for the CDR3 is TGTGCCAGCAGTTCGACGGGGGGGGGCCAAGAGACCCAGTACTTC.